These 18 T cell receptor beta chains originate from one sample sequenced in a study of cytomegalovirus exposure and HLA in healthy donors. This table comes from immunoSEQ multiplex PCR, and its TCRdb copy is limited to in-frame clones, with some not included. Here the sample spans 250,000 to 400,000 clones, approximately 85% being singletons. Sequenced material: PBMCs. These receptors were taken from a man younger than 45 in good health and CMV-seronegative.

V is TRBV18 and J is TRBJ1-2; 7 bases map to TRBD1. The ends lost 2 bases at V and 3 bases at J; junction bases unmatched: 6. CDR1 and CDR2 (germline): KGHSH, LQKENI. The CDR3 spans 15 residues. CDR3 in amino acids: CASSPGLTGHYGYTF. The CDR3 DNA reads TGTGCCAGCTCACCAGGGTTGACAGGGCACTATGGCTACACCTTC.

V gene TRBV6-1 combines with J gene TRBJ1-6, with D possibly being TRBD1 (6 bases). Germline V gene lookup returns CDR1 MNHNS and CDR2 SASEGT. This CDR3 is built from 14 residues. V lost 7 bases and J lost 8, with 15 bases in between. For the CDR3, the DNA is TGTGCCAGCATGGTAGGCAGGGGTTATTCACCCCTCCACTTT. Translation: CASMVGRGYSPLHF.

This clone appeared a single time. The rearrangement links TRBV5-1 to TRBJ2-1, with a tentative D call TRBD2 (5 bases). V was pared by 4 bases and J by 0 bases, with 11 bases between. This CDR3 spans 15 amino acids. Germline CDR1 is SGHRS and CDR2 is YFSETQ. CDR3 region: CASSGGRSSYNEQFF. CDR3 bases: TGCGCCAGCAGCGGCGGGCGGAGCTCCTACAATGAGCAGTTCTTC.

V gene TRBV2 combines with J gene TRBJ2-1, with TRBD1 identical over 9 bases. V shed 7 bases, J shed 7 bases, and the junction held 5 bases outside the gene matches. This CDR3 is 13 amino acids long. In germline, CDR1 is SNHLY, CDR2 FYNNEI. The CDR3 DNA is TGTGCCAGCAATCGGGACAGGGATAATGAGCAGTTCTTC. Translation: CASNRDRDNEQFF.

The J gene is TRBJ2-7, the V gene TRBV7-9, with TRBD1 as a possible D gene (5 bases). Germline CDR1 is SEHNR and CDR2 is FQNEAQ (reference sequence). The CDR3 consists of 12 residues. The V end lost 5 bases, the J end lost 3 bases, and 8 bases lay between the germline ends. The CDR3 DNA sequence: TGTGCCAGCAGCATGCAGGGCTACGAGCAGTACTTC. Translating it yields CASSMQGYEQYF.

V is TRBV11-3 and J is TRBJ2-2; D is ambiguous. Germline V gives CDR1 SGHNT, CDR2 YENEEA. The CDR3 contains 13 residues. V lost 1 base and J lost 7, with 7 bases in between. The CDR3 loop is CASSLVALGELFF. In nucleotides, the CDR3 is TGTGCCAGCAGCTTAGTGGCCCTCGGGGAGCTGTTTTTT.

In the case of this clone: The same CDR3 is also encoded by other DNA sequences in this sample. The chain has TRBV9 and TRBJ1-3; D call uncertain. CDR3 size: 14 residues. The ends were cut back, 0 bases at V and 1 base at J, with 5 bases in the middle. Germline assignment: CDR1 SGDLS and CDR2 YYNGEE. CDR3 nucleotides: TGTGCCAGCAGCGTAGCAGTTTCTGGAAACACCATATATTTT. Amino acid sequence: CASSVAVSGNTIYF. The full variable domain, with the rest looked up from reference TRBV9 and TRBJ1-3, is DSGVTQTPKHLITATGQRVTLRCSPRSGDLSVYWYQQSLDQGLQFLIQYYNGEERAKGNILERFSAQQFPDLHSELNLSSLELGDSALYFCASSVAVSGNTIYFGEGSWLTVV.

J is TRBJ2-7 and V is TRBV7-2; 13 bases are a match to TRBD2. Germline CDR1 and CDR2: SGHTA and FQGNSA. The CDR3 contains 13 residues. V trimming: 5 bases; J trimming: 10 bases; junction bases outside the gene matches: 5. The CDR3 reads CASSPGLAGDQYF. The CDR3 nucleotides are TGTGCCAGCAGCCCAGGACTAGCGGGGGATCAGTACTTC.

This chain uses TRBV6-5 with TRBJ1-2; TRBD1 matches at 12 bases. The V gene's germline CDR1 is MNHEY and CDR2 SVGAGI. The trim removed 7 bases at V and 4 bases at J, leaving 7 bases unmatched. The CDR3 is made up of 15 amino acids. The CDR3 region has the DNA TGTGCCAGCAAGGGGGACAGGGGGCAGGTCTATGGCTACACCTTC. Translation gives CASKGDRGQVYGYTF.

V gene TRBV11-3 combines with J gene TRBJ2-1, with 8 bases that match TRBD2. The junction had 11 bases not matched to a gene; V was cut back by 4 bases and J by 9 bases. The CDR3 runs to 15 residues. CDR1 is SGHNT, CDR2 YENEEA, per germline. The CDR3 region has the DNA TGTGCCAGCAGCTATAACTCGGGGGGGCCAAGTGAGCAGTTCTTC. Translating it yields CASSYNSGGPSEQFF.

The chain employs TRBV12-5 and TRBJ1-2, with 8 bases lining up with TRBD1. Germline V lookup: CDR1 LGHNT, CDR2 FRNRAP. CDR3 length: 14 amino acids. The J segment lost 2 bases and the V segment lost 5 bases, leaving 4 bases of the junction unmatched. CDR3 sequence reads: CASGPGQVNYGYTF. In nucleotides, the CDR3 is TGTGCTAGTGGTCCGGGACAGGTCAACTATGGCTACACCTTC.

The rearrangement links TRBV4-3 to TRBJ1-1; 7 bases fit TRBD1. Looked up from germline, CDR1 is LGHNA and CDR2 is YSLEER. There are 16 residues in the CDR3. Unmatched junction bases numbered 4, after V lost 0 bases and J lost 0 bases. The CDR3: CASSQERQGVNTEAFF. The CDR3 DNA reads as TGCGCCAGCAGCCAAGAACGACAGGGAGTGAACACTGAAGCTTTCTTT.

The rearrangement joins TRBV5-1 to TRBJ1-2; 8 bases fit TRBD1. The V segment lost 3 bases and the J segment 2 bases; nucleotides outside the gene matches: 6. This CDR3 is 15 amino acids long. From germline, CDR1 is SGHRS and CDR2 YFSETQ. The CDR3 DNA follows: TGCGCCAGCAGCTGGGACAGGTCCATGAACTATGGCTACACCTTC. Residues: CASSWDRSMNYGYTF.

The J gene is TRBJ2-3, the V gene TRBV9, with D tentatively TRBD1 (5 bases). The CDR3 spans 15 residues. The V end was cut by 4 bases, the J end by 6 bases, with 18 bases between. Germline CDR1 is SGDLS and CDR2 is YYNGEE. The CDR3 spells CASSPQAAARDTQYF. The CDR3 DNA is TGTGCCAGCAGCCCACAGGCGGCAGCTAGGGATACGCAGTATTTT.

The V call is TRBV19, the J call TRBJ1-4; 8 bases map to TRBD1. The ends lost 6 bases at V and 0 bases at J; junction bases unmatched: 0. CDR3 length equals 14 residues. CDR1 and CDR2 (germline): LNHDA, SQIVND (reference sequence). This CDR3 reads CASRDRATNEKLFF. Here the CDR3 DNA reads TGTGCCAGTAGGGACAGGGCAACTAATGAAAAACTGTTTTTT. Variable domain in full (rest from reference TRBV19 and TRBJ1-4): DGGITQSPKYLFRKEGQNVTLSCEQNLNHDAMYWYRQDPGQGLRLIYYSQIVNDFQKGDIAEGYSVSREKKESFPLTVTSAQKNPTAFYLCASRDRATNEKLFFGSGTQLSVL.

The genes are TRBV6-5 and TRBJ1-2; no reliable D call. The CDR3 is 13 amino acids. Germline V lookup: CDR1 MNHEY, CDR2 SVGAGI. Trimming stripped 4 bases from V and 2 bases from J, with 8 bases between. The CDR3 nucleotides read TGTGCCAGCAGTTTTAGCCGCAACTATGGCTACACCTTC. Its translation is CASSFSRNYGYTF.

The J gene is TRBJ2-3, the V gene TRBV7-6, with no clear D. This CDR3 comprises 12 residues. Trimming took off 2 bases at V and 5 bases at J, with 5 bases between the two ends. Germline V gene data show CDR1 as SGHVS and CDR2 as FNYEAQ. The CDR3 bases are TGTGCCAGCAGCTTATCAGAAGATACGCAGTATTTT. Its protein product is CASSLSEDTQYF.

The J gene is TRBJ2-2, the V gene TRBV25-1, with a tentative D call TRBD1 (5 bases). V lost 4 bases and J lost 0, with 6 bases in between. This CDR3 is built from 14 residues. Germline values: CDR1 MGHDK, CDR2 SYGVNS. This chain's CDR3 is CASSVTANTGELFF. The CDR3 nucleotides read TGTGCCAGCAGTGTGACAGCGAACACCGGGGAGCTGTTTTTT.